One sample yielded the 31 T cell receptor beta chains listed below, sequenced in a study of type 1 regulatory T cells. Findings of the study overall: Compared with non-Tr1 cells, Tr1 cells showed a narrower TCR repertoire.

TCRdb re-analysed the reads in MiXCR, keeping a single row per CDR3 protein. Of under 75,000 distinct CDR3 sequences in the sample, less than 25% were seen once. Their cognate antigens are unknown. Material: cultured type 1 regulatory T (Tr1) cells, either the whole culture or a sorted fraction (not recorded which). The origin of the receptors is a human donor in good health.

This clonotype was observed a handful of times. For the CDR3, the DNA is TGCAGTGCCCCCCCGGGCGGGAGCTCCTACGAGCAGTACTTC. Protein product: CSAPPGGSSYEQYF. The rearrangement joins TRBV20-1 to TRBJ2-7; TRBD2 matches at 7 bases. The CDR3 extends over 14 amino acids. Per the germline V gene, CDR1 is DFQATT and CDR2 is SNEGSKA (reference sequence). J gave up 0 bases and V 6 bases, and 8 bases lay outside the gene matches.

This clonotype was picked up one time. V is TRBV2 and J is TRBJ2-2, with 7 bases matching TRBD1. Per the germline V gene, CDR1 is SNHLY and CDR2 is FYNNEI. The CDR3 is made up of 16 amino acids. With 4 bases clipped from V and 0 bases from J, the junction kept 5 bases outside the gene matches. CDR3 loop: CASSGQGVANTGELFF. The CDR3 nucleotides read TGTGCCAGCAGTGGTCAGGGGGTTGCGAACACCGGGGAGCTGTTTTTT.

The genes are TRBV20-1 and TRBJ2-3; 7 bases agree with TRBD2. The junction had 9 bases not matched to a gene; V was cut back by 5 bases and J by 1 base. The CDR3 runs to 15 residues. The germline gives CDR1 DFQATT, CDR2 SNEGSKA (reference sequence). CDR3 sequence reads: CSALHIREGTDTQYF. CDR3 sequence (DNA): TGCAGTGCTCTTCATATACGGGAGGGCACAGATACGCAGTATTTT.

This rearrangement joins TRBV29-1 to TRBJ2-3, with a weak D call TRBD2 (7 bases). Germline CDR1 is SQVTM and CDR2 is ANQGSEA. There are 14 residues in the CDR3. V lost 6 bases and J lost 1, with 14 bases in between. In nucleotides, the CDR3 is TGCAGCGTGGGGGGGGGCGCTGGCACAGATACGCAGTATTTT. It translates to CSVGGGAGTDTQYF.

This clonotype has at least ten counts. The germline gene is not matched at one end of the junction; a read error may be the cause. The V call is TRBV6-1, the J call TRBJ2-1; 9 bases align to TRBD1. The germline gives CDR1 MNHNS, CDR2 SASEGT. The CDR3 runs 12 residues. CDR3 DNA sequence: TGTGCCAGCAGACAGGGGGCATCCCCTTTCGTCTTC. Translated, it gives CASRQGASPFVF.

The CDR3 loop reads CASSIVQDGNYGYTF. Here the CDR3 DNA reads TGTGCCAGTAGTATAGTCCAGGACGGGAACTATGGCTACACCTTC. This rearrangement joins TRBV19 to TRBJ1-2; D remains unclear. This CDR3 comprises 15 residues. The V end was cut by 1 base, the J end by 2 bases, with 11 bases between. Germline assignment: CDR1 LNHDA and CDR2 SQIVND (reference sequence).

This clonotype was seen repeatedly, ten times or more. The V gene is TRBV7-8, the J gene TRBJ2-7; the match to TRBD1 covers 9 bases. This CDR3 comprises 18 residues. The germline V gene has CDR1 SGHVS and CDR2 FQNEAQ. Trimming cost V 5 bases and J 6 bases; bases outside gene matches: 20. Written as DNA, the CDR3 is TGTGCCAGCAGCAAAGACGGGGGTGCCGGGACAGGGAGGTCCGAGCAGTACTTC. Translated: CASSKDGGAGTGRSEQYF. Filled out from reference TRBV7-8 and TRBJ2-7, the complete variable domain reads GAGVSQSPRYKVAKRGQDVALRCDPISGHVSLFWYQQALGQGPEFLTYFQNEAQLDKSGLPSDRFFAERPEGSVSTLKIQRTQQEDSAVYLCASSKDGGAGTGRSEQYFGPGTRLTVT.

This clonotype showed up many times. The chain links TRBV18 to TRBJ2-2; tentative D call: TRBD1 (6 bases). The CDR3 runs to 14 residues. Deletions cut 4 bases from V and 4 bases from J, with 10 bases between. The germline CDR1 and CDR2 sequences are KGHSH and LQKENI. CDR3 DNA: TGTGCCAGCTCACGAGCCAGGGGCACCGGGGAGCTGTTTTTT. It is translated as CASSRARGTGELFF.

This rearrangement joins TRBV7-9 to TRBJ1-1, with 12 bases aligning to TRBD1. CDR3 size: 18 residues. V lost 1 base to trimming and J lost 5 bases; unmatched junction nucleotides: 11. Germline V gives CDR1 SEHNR, CDR2 FQNEAQ (reference sequence). CDR3 nucleotides: TGTGCCAGCAGCTTAGGTCCCGGGACAGGGGGCGAGCGGACTGAAGCTTTCTTT. Its protein product is CASSLGPGTGGERTEAFF.

By share of the sample, this clonotype is medium-sized. The genes are TRBV7-2 and TRBJ2-1; 9 bases are a match to TRBD2. The CDR3 length is 14 residues. V dropped 2 bases and J dropped 6; count of bases not matched to a gene: 2. CDR1 and CDR2 from the germline V gene are SGHTA and FQGNSA. Here the CDR3 reads CASSLNSGSNEQFF. The CDR3 nucleotides read TGTGCCAGCAGCTTAAATAGCGGGAGCAATGAGCAGTTCTTC.

Details on this clonotype: A much larger clone lies one base from this, so it may be a read error. The genes are TRBV20-1 and TRBJ2-4; D remains unclear. The CDR3 runs 16 residues. CDR1 and CDR2 (germline): DFQATT, SNEGSKA (reference sequence). The V end was cut by 0 bases, the J end by 0 bases, with 12 bases between. The CDR3 DNA is TGCAGTGCTAGAGATCGGAACCTCCTAGCCAAAAACATTCAGTACTTC. Encoded protein: CSARDRNLLAKNIQYF.

This clonotype showed up just a few times. The V and J genes are TRBV20-1 and TRBJ2-7; D unresolved. V dropped 3 bases and J dropped 0 bases, with 15 bases sitting between them. The CDR3 runs 15 residues. Germline lookup yields CDR1 DFQATT and CDR2 SNEGSKA (reference sequence). The CDR3 region has the DNA TGCAGTGCTAGTTCCAGGCCTCAACTCTCCTACGAGCAGTACTTC. Its protein product is CSASSRPQLSYEQYF.

This clonotype appeared a few times. The chain couples TRBV7-3 to TRBJ2-5; 9 positions match TRBD2. CDR1 and CDR2 from the germline V gene are SGHTA and FQGTGA. The J segment lost 1 base and the V segment lost 5 bases, leaving 5 bases of the junction unmatched. The CDR3 runs 15 residues. CDR3 DNA: TGTGCCAGCAGCCCGGGGACTAGCAGCCAAGAGACCCAGTACTTC. Residues: CASSPGTSSQETQYF.

This chain joins TRBV6-2 or TRBV6-3 and TRBJ2-5; 9 nucleotides line up with TRBD1. The trim removed 0 bases at V and 6 bases at J, leaving 14 bases unmatched. The CDR3 contains 18 residues. The germline gives CDR1 MNHEY, CDR2 SVGEGT. This CDR3 reads CASSYSNPGQGERKTQYF. As DNA, the CDR3 is TGTGCCAGCAGTTACTCCAATCCGGGACAGGGTGAGAGGAAGACCCAGTACTTC.

The V call is TRBV7-2, the J call TRBJ1-5; 9 bases line up with TRBD1. CDR1 SGHTA and CDR2 FQGNSA come from the germline V gene. The CDR3 covers 13 residues. After removal of 3 bases from V and 7 bases from J, the junction contained 1 base not matched to a gene. CDR3 nucleotide sequence: TGTGCCAGCAGCTTGACAGGGGGGCAGCCCCAGCATTTT. It encodes CASSLTGGQPQHF.

This clonotype appeared a few times. This rearrangement joins TRBV10-3 to TRBJ1-1; D is possibly TRBD1 (5 bases). The germline CDR1 and CDR2 sequences are ENHRY and SYGVKD. Trimming shortened V by 7 bases and J by 6 bases, and 15 bases separated the two germline ends. The CDR3 spans 13 residues. The CDR3 region is CAITTGVEAEAFF. The CDR3 bases are TGTGCCATCACTACAGGAGTGGAAGCTGAAGCTTTCTTT.

This clonotype was observed a handful of times. This chain uses TRBV7-3 with TRBJ2-3; D unresolved. The CDR3 is made up of 15 amino acids. The germline CDR1 and CDR2 sequences are SGHTA and FQGTGA. V lost 5 bases to trimming and J lost 1 base, with 13 bases between them. CDR3 sequence: CASSPTDSGTDTQYF. The CDR3 bases are TGTGCCAGCAGCCCAACCGACTCGGGCACAGATACGCAGTATTTT.

This clonotype was seen a few times. One junction end does not reproduce the germline sequence, and a read error may be involved. This rearrangement joins TRBV7-7 to TRBJ2-1; 9 bases are a match to TRBD2. Per the germline V gene, CDR1 is SSHAT and CDR2 is FNYEAQ (reference sequence). The CDR3 is 16 amino acids. CDR3 DNA: TGTGCTAGCAGCTTAGGAGCGGGAGGCACCTACAATGAGCAGTTCTTC. This sequence encodes CASSLGAGGTYNEQFF.

A few counts support this clonotype. The CDR3, as DNA: TGTGCCAGCAGTTTTAAGAAAATCTATGGCTACACCTTC. Its translation is CASSFKKIYGYTF. The chain joins TRBV2 to TRBJ1-2; D gene ambiguous. The CDR3 is made up of 13 amino acids. From germline, CDR1 is SNHLY and CDR2 FYNNEI. Trimming stripped 5 bases from V and 4 bases from J, with 11 bases between. The variable domain in full, with the rest retrieved from reference TRBV2 and TRBJ1-2, is EPEVTQTPSHQVTQMGQEVILRCVPISNHLYFYWYRQILGQKVEFLVSFYNNEISEKSEIFDDQFSVERPDGSNFTLKIRSTKLEDSAMYFCASSFKKIYGYTFGSGTRLTVV.

The rearrangement links TRBV4-3 to TRBJ2-2, with D possibly being TRBD1 or TRBD2 (6 bases each). V was trimmed by 0 bases and J by 2 bases, leaving 10 bases between them. The CDR3 extends over 16 amino acids. CDR1 and CDR2 from the germline V gene are LGHNA and YSLEER. The CDR3 region has the DNA TGCGCCAGCAGCCAAGAGGGGGGCCGAAACACCGGGGAGCTGTTTTTT. Residues: CASSQEGGRNTGELFF.

This clonotype has at least ten counts. The chain recombines TRBV7-8 with TRBJ1-3; D uncertain. With 6 bases removed from V and 0 bases from J, the gap between germline ends came to 9 bases. CDR3 length: 14 residues. The V gene's germline CDR1 is SGHVS and CDR2 FQNEAQ. CDR3 loop: CASSHTPSGNTIYF. The CDR3 coding sequence is TGTGCCAGCAGTCACACCCCCTCTGGAAACACCATATATTTT. The whole variable domain, remainder taken from reference TRBV7-8 and TRBJ1-3, is GAGVSQSPRYKVAKRGQDVALRCDPISGHVSLFWYQQALGQGPEFLTYFQNEAQLDKSGLPSDRFFAERPEGSVSTLKIQRTQQEDSAVYLCASSHTPSGNTIYFGEGSWLTVV.

The chain combines TRBV18 with TRBJ2-5; the D gene is possibly TRBD1 (5 bases). Trimming cost V 3 bases and J 0 bases, with 11 bases left between them. Germline values: CDR1 KGHSH, CDR2 LQKENI. The CDR3 is 15 residues long. The CDR3 DNA follows: TGTGCCAGCTCACCGGGGCAGACGTACCAAGAGACCCAGTACTTC. Protein sequence: CASSPGQTYQETQYF. The full variable domain, in which reference TRBV18 and TRBJ2-5 provide the parts outside the CDR3, is NAGVMQNPRHLVRRRGQEARLRCSPMKGHSHVYWYRQLPEEGLKFMVYLQKENIIDESGMPKERFSAEFPKEGPSILRIQQVVRGDSAAYFCASSPGQTYQETQYFGPGTRLLVL.

This chain joins TRBV5-1 and TRBJ1-1, with 8 bases matching TRBD1. V shed 7 bases, J shed 2 bases, and the junction held 13 bases outside the gene matches. CDR1 is SGHRS, CDR2 YFSETQ, per germline. This CDR3 has 16 residues. The CDR3 DNA is TGCGCCAGCCGTATGGGACAGGAAAGGGTAAACACTGAAGCTTTCTTT. This encodes CASRMGQERVNTEAFF.

This clonotype turned up a few times. The chain carries TRBV5-1 and TRBJ2-1; no reliable D call. This CDR3 contains 16 residues. V lost 4 bases and J lost 8, with 22 bases in between. Germline loops: CDR1 SGHRS, CDR2 YFSETQ. Here the CDR3 DNA reads TGCGCCAGCAGCGCCTCCAAAACTACCCCCAGGTATGAGCAGTTCTTC. Translated, it gives CASSASKTTPRYEQFF.

This clonotype was found a few times. This sequence joins TRBV5-1 and TRBJ2-7; D ambiguous. This CDR3 is built from 13 residues. The V gene lost 0 bases and the J gene lost 4 bases, with 8 bases spanning the gap. Germline assignment: CDR1 SGHRS and CDR2 YFSETQ. The CDR3 sequence: CASSLASYYEQYF. DNA for the CDR3: TGCGCCAGCAGCTTGGCATCCTATTACGAGCAGTACTTC.

This chain joins TRBV2 and TRBJ2-2, with D tentatively TRBD2 (5 bases). Trimming left V 6 bases short and J 5 bases short, with 10 bases between. Germline assignment: CDR1 SNHLY and CDR2 FYNNEI. There are 13 residues in the CDR3. The CDR3 sequence: CASRATGTGELFF. CDR3 DNA sequence: TGTGCCAGCAGGGCGACGGGGACCGGGGAGCTGTTTTTT.

The sample holds a few counts of this clonotype. The chain is built from TRBV7-2 and TRBJ2-1; 8 bases line up with TRBD2. Germline values: CDR1 SGHTA, CDR2 FQGNSA. J lost 4 bases, V lost 2 bases, and 7 bases had no gene match. This CDR3 has 16 residues. The CDR3 is CASSLFGTSWYNEQFF. In nucleotides, the CDR3 is TGTGCCAGCAGCTTATTCGGGACTAGTTGGTACAATGAGCAGTTCTTC.

The V call is TRBV12-3 or TRBV12-4, the J call TRBJ2-1; 7 nucleotides line up with TRBD2. Losses at the gene ends were 0 bases for V and 2 bases for J; bases not matched to a gene: 1. This CDR3 spans 15 amino acids. CDR3 bases: TGTGCCAGCAGTTTAGCGGGAGGGCCCTACAATGAGCAGTTCTTC. Translation: CASSLAGGPYNEQFF.

The chain joins TRBV3-1 to TRBJ2-1; D is perhaps TRBD1 (5 bases). Germline-derived CDR1 and CDR2 are LGHDT and YNNKEL (reference sequence). The ends were cut back, 0 bases at V and 4 bases at J, with 10 bases in the middle. The CDR3 is 15 residues long. CDR3 in DNA: TGTGCCAGCAGCCAAGAGACAGCTCCTTACAATGAGCAGTTCTTC. This encodes CASSQETAPYNEQFF.

The V gene is TRBV30, the J gene TRBJ1-5; D is perhaps TRBD1 (5 bases). Trimming stripped 5 bases from V and 7 bases from J, with 15 bases between. The CDR3 extends over 13 amino acids. Germline CDR1 and CDR2: GTSNPN and SVGIG (reference sequence). As DNA, the CDR3 is TGTGCCTGGGATGCGGGGGGAGGGCAGCCCCAGCATTTT. Translating gives CAWDAGGGQPQHF.

This clonotype was picked up a small number of times. The chain links TRBV10-3 to TRBJ2-1, with 7 bases aligning to TRBD2. Germline V gives CDR1 ENHRY, CDR2 SYGVKD. This CDR3 comprises 14 residues. The ends lost 4 bases at V and 6 bases at J; junction bases unmatched: 6. The DNA of the CDR3 is TGTGCCATCAGTGGGGAGGGAGCAGGCAATGAGCAGTTCTTC. Translated: CAISGEGAGNEQFF.